The present entry profiles one T cell receptor (beta chain) with its context. The antigen is unknown. The sample belongs to a study of T cell responses to AZD1222 COVID-19 vaccine. Background on the study: The analysis combined second doses at about 4 or about 12 weeks.

Germline V CDR1 and CDR2: SGHDN, FVKESK. Trimming removed 5 bases from V and 1 base from J, with 8 bases in between. CDR3 length: 13 amino acids. Study-wide points: Regions 160-218 and 743-854 held dominance among vaccine-associated CD4 TCRs, which spanned spike. Sampled repertoires all dated from after the peak T cell response. Increases in Spike-specific TCR breadth and depth were seen after two AZD1222 doses.

Profiled with immunoSEQ multiplex PCR; TCRdb holds only in-frame clones, not every one. The sample holds about 120,000 clones, 70% to 90% seen once. Sequenced here: peripheral blood, sampled on day 0 of AZD1222 vaccination. This TCR derives from an adult in good health. The chain joins TRBV14 to TRBJ1-1; no definite D call. The CDR3 is CASSNQRNTEAFF. CDR3 DNA: TGTGCCAGCAGCAATCAAAGGAACACTGAAGCTTTCTTT.